This T cell receptor beta chain was identified in a study of breast tumors, draining lymph nodes, adjacent tissues. TCRdb itself ran the multiplex PCR reads through MiXCR, one entry per CDR3 protein. Among 85,000 to 130,000 distinct CDR3 sequences listed, around 21% were seen once. The germline V gene has CDR1 LNHDA and CDR2 SQIVND (reference sequence). CDR3 length: 14 residues. V lost 4 bases, J lost 9 bases, and 16 bases lay in between. Axillary draining lymph nodes of breast cancer patients supplied the node samples. The J gene is TRBJ2-1, the V gene TRBV19, with D possibly matching TRBD2 (5 bases). This clonotype was obtained from a female donor with breast cancer. Some clones in this sample may be carry-over from other donors' samples. Sequencing input: axillary lymph node tissue. CDR3 nucleotide sequence: TGTGCCAGTAGTAGGTTAGAGGGAATCGGTGAGCAGTTCTTC. This gives the protein CASSRLEGIGEQFF.